This T cell receptor (beta chain) is from a study of cytomegalovirus exposure and HLA in healthy donors. Study information: As an earlier analysis found, 180 million or so T cells yielded fewer than 130 million unique TCR beta sequences.

The CDR3 sequence is 17 residues long. The trim removed 0 bases at V and 2 bases at J, leaving 9 bases unmatched. The germline V gene encodes CDR1 MGHRA and CDR2 YSYEKL. 60 Vbeta and 13 Jbeta primers were used in PCR. Measured with immunoSEQ multiplex PCR; TCRdb has only the in-frame clones, and not every one. The sample has some 150,000 clones, 60% to 80% seen once. The V gene is TRBV4-1, the J gene TRBJ2-7; 8 bases map to TRBD1. Sequencing used PBMCs. The receptor was derived from a female donor in good health and CMV-seronegative. For the CDR3, the DNA is TGCGCCAGCAGCCAAGATCGAAGGACAGGGAGAACCTACGAGCAGTACTTC. Translated: CASSQDRRTGRTYEQYF.